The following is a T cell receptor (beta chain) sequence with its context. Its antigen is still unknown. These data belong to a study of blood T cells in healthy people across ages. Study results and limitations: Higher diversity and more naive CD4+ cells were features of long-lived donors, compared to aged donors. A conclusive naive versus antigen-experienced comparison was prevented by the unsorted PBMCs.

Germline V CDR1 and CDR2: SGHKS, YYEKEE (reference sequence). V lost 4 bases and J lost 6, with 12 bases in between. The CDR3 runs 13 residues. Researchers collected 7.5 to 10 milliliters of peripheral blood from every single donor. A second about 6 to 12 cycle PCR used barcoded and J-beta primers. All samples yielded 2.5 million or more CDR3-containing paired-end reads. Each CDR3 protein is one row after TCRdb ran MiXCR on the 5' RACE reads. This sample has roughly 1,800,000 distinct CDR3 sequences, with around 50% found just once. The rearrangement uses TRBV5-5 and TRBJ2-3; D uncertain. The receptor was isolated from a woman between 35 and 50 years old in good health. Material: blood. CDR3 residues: CASSPVGWDTQYF. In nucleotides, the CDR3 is TGTGCCAGCAGCCCGGTCGGCTGGGATACGCAGTATTTT.